This TCR beta chain originates from a study of lymphopenia after photon versus proton radiotherapy. Looked up from germline, CDR1 is GTSNPN and CDR2 is SVGIG (reference sequence). CDR3 length: 16 residues. V was pared by 5 bases and J by 0 bases, with 7 bases of the junction left unmatched. Clones were read by immunoSEQ multiplex PCR, and TCRdb kept only the in-frame ones, dropping some. Seen here are some 76,000 clones, roughly 92% observed once, and the top ten hold approximately 2.1%. The source was peripheral blood, collected from a patient treated with photon-based radiotherapy. The V call is TRBV30, the J call TRBJ2-6, with TRBD1 matching 7 bases. The receptor was isolated from a woman in her forties with cholangiocarcinoma. DNA for the CDR3: TGTGCCTGGGCCGGGACAGCGCTCTCTGGGGCCAACGTCCTGACTTTC. Translation: CAWAGTALSGANVLTF.